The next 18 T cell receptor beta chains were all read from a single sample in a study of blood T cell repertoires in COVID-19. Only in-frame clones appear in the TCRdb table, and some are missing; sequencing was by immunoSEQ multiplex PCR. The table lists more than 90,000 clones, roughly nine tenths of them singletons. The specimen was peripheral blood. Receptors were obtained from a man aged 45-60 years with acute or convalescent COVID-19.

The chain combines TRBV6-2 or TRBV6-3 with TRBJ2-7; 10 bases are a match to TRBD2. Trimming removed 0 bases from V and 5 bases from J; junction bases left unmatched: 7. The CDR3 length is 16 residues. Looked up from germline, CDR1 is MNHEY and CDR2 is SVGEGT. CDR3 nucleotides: TGTGCCAGCAGTTACTCGAGAAGCGGGGGGGCCGACGAGCAGTACTTC. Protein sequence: CASSYSRSGGADEQYF.

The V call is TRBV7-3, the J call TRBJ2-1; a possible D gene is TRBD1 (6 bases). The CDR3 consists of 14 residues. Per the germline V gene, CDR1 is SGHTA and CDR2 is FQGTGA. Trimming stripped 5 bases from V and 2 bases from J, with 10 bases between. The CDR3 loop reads CASSKGDPYNEQFF. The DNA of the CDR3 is TGTGCCAGCAGCAAGGGGGACCCCTACAATGAGCAGTTCTTC.

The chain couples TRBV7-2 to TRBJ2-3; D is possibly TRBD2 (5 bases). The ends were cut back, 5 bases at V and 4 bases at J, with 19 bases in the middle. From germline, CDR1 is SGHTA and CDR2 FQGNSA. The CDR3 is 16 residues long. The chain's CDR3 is CASSARGWALSDTQYF. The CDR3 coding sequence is TGTGCCAGCAGCGCTCGGGGTTGGGCTTTATCAGATACGCAGTATTTT.

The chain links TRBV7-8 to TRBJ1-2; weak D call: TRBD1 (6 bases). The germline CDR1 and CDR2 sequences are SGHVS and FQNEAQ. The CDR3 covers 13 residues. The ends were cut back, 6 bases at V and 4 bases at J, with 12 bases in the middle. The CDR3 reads CASSDRFGYGYTF. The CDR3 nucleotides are TGTGCCAGCAGTGACAGGTTCGGCTATGGCTACACCTTC.

The CDR3 nucleotides read TGTGCCGCGGGGAGTAAGGCAAAACTGTTTTTT. Translating gives CAAGSKAKLFF. The rearrangement joins TRBV7-9 to TRBJ1-4; D gene ambiguous. The CDR3 spans 11 residues. V lost 11 bases and J 10 bases, leaving 14 bases between the germline ends. Germline V gives CDR1 SEHNR, CDR2 FQNEAQ (reference sequence).

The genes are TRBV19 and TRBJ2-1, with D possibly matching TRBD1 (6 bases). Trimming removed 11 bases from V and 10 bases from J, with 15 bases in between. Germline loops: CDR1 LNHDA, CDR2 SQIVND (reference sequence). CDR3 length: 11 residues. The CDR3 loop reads CAVGGGMEQFF. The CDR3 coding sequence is TGTGCCGTTGGTGGGGGCATGGAGCAGTTCTTC.

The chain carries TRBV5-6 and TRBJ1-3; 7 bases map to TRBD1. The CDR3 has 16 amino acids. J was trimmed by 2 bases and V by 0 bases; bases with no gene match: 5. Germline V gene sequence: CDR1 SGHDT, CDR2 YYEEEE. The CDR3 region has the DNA TGTGCCAGCAGCTTGGGACAGGGCAGGCCTGGAAACACCATATATTTT. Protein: CASSLGQGRPGNTIYF.

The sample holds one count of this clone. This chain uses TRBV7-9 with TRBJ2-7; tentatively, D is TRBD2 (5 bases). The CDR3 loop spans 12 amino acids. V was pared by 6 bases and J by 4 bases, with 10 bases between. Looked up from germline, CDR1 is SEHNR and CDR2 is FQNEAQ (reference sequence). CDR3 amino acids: CASSRRTYEQYF. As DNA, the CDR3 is TGTGCCAGCAGTCGACGGACTTACGAGCAGTACTTC.

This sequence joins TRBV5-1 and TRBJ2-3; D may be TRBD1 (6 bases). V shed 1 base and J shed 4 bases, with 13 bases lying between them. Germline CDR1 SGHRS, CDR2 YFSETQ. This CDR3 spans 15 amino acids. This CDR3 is CASSLLGARSDTQYF. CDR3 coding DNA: TGCGCCAGCAGCTTGTTGGGGGCCCGGTCAGATACGCAGTATTTT.

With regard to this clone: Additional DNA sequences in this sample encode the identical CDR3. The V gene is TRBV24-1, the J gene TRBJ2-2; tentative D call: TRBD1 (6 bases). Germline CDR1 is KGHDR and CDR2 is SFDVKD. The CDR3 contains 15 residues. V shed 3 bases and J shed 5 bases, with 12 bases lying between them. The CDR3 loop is CATSDPRGRTGELFF. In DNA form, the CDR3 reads TGTGCCACCAGTGATCCCAGGGGAAGGACCGGGGAGCTGTTTTTT.

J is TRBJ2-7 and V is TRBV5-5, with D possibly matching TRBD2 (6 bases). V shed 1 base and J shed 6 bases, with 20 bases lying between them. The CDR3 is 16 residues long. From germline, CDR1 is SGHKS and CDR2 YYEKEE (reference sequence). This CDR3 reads CASSLNFMGGFSEQYF. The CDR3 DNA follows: TGTGCCAGCAGCTTGAATTTTATGGGGGGATTCTCCGAGCAGTACTTC.

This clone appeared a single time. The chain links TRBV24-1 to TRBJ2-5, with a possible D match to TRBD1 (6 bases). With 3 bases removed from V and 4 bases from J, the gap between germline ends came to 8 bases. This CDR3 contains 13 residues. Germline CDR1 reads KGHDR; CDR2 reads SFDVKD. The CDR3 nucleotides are TGTGCCACCAGTGATGGGACACTAGAGACCCAGTACTTC. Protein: CATSDGTLETQYF.

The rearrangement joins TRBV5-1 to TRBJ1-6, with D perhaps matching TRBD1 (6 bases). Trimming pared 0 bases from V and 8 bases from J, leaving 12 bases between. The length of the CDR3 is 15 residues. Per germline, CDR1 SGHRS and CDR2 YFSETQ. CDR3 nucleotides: TGCGCCAGCAGCTTGGAGCAGGGGTCCTATTCACCCCTCCACTTT. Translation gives CASSLEQGSYSPLHF.

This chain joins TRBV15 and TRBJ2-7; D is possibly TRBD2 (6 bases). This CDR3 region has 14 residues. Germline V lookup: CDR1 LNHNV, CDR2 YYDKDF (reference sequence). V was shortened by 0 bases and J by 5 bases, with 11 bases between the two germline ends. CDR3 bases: TGTGCCACCAGCAGAGACCGTGGAGGGGACGAGCAGTACTTC. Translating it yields CATSRDRGGDEQYF.

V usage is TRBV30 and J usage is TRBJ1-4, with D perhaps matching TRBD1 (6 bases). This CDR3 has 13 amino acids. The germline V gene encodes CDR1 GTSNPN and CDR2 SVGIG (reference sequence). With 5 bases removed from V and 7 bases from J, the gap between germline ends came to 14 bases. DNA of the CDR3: TGTGCCTGGGAGGCGTCAGGGGTTGAAAAACTGTTTTTT. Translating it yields CAWEASGVEKLFF.

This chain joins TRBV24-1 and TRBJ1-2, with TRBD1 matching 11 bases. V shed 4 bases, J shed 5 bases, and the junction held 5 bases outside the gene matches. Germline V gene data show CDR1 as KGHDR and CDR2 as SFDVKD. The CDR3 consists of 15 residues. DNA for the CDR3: TGTGCCACCAGTGAACCCGGGACAGGGGGATATGGCTACACCTTC. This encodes CATSEPGTGGYGYTF.

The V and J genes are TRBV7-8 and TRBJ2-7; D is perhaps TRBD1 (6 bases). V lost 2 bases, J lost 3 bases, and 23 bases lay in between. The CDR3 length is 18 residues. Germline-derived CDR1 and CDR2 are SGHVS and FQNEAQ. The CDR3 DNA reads TGTGCCAGCAGCTTATCAGGGGCAGGGGCCGCCTTGAGCTACGAGCAGTACTTC. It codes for CASSLSGAGAALSYEQYF.

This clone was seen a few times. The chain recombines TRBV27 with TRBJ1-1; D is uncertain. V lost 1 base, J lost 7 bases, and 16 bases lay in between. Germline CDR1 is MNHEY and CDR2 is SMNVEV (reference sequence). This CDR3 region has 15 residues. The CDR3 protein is CASSLWSTGRLEAFF. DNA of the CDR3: TGTGCCAGCAGTTTATGGTCCACGGGGAGACTTGAAGCTTTCTTT.